This T cell receptor beta chain was identified during a study of cytotoxic CD8 clonotypes in ibrutinib-treated CLL. General study findings and limits: Upon ibrutinib response clonality rose, and upon progression it fell back toward baseline.

Comment on this clone: Its antigen is undetermined.

Trimming cost V 4 bases and J 7 bases, with 11 bases left between them. Germline V CDR1 and CDR2: SGHRS, YFSETQ. This CDR3 has 12 residues. Sequencing used immunoSEQ multiplex PCR; TCRdb keeps in-frame clones, though not all of them. The sample carries roughly 180,000 clones, approximately 84% recorded once. The clonotype comes from a human donor with chronic lymphocytic leukemia. This rearrangement joins TRBV5-1 to TRBJ1-1; the D is unclear. The material was PBMCs, obtained after 24 months of ibrutinib treatment. The CDR3 is CASSPRTNEAFF. CDR3 in DNA: TGCGCCAGCAGCCCCAGGACGAATGAAGCTTTCTTT.